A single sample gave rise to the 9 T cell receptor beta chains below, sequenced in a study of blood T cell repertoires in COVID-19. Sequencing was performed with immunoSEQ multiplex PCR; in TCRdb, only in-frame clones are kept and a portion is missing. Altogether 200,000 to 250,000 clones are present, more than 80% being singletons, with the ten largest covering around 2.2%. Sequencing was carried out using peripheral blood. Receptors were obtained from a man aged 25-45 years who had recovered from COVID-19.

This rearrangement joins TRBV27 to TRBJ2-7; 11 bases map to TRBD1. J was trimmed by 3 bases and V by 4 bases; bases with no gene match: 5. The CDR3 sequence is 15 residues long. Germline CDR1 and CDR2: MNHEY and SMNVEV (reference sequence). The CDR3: CASSSTGTGGYEQYF. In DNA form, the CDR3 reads TGTGCCAGCAGTTCCACCGGGACAGGGGGCTACGAGCAGTACTTC.

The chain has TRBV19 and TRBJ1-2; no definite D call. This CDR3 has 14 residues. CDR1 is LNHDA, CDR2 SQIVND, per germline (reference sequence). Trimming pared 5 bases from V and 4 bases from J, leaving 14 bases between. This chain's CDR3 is CASSGTFAGYGYTF. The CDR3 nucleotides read TGTGCCAGTAGTGGTACCTTTGCGGGCTATGGCTACACCTTC. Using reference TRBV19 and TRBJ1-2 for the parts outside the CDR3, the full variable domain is DGGITQSPKYLFRKEGQNVTLSCEQNLNHDAMYWYRQDPGQGLRLIYYSQIVNDFQKGDIAEGYSVSREKKESFPLTVTSAQKNPTAFYLCASSGTFAGYGYTFGSGTRLTVV.

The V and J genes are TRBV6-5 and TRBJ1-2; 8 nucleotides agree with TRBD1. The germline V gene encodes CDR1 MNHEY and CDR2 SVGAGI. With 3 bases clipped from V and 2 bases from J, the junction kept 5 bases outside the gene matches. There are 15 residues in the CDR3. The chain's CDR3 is CASSYRSGGNYGYTF. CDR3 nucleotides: TGTGCCAGCAGTTATAGGTCAGGGGGCAACTATGGCTACACCTTC.

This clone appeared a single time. The chain's CDR3 is CASSLDGNYGYTF. The CDR3 coding sequence is TGTGCCAGCAGCTTGGACGGTAACTATGGCTACACCTTC. The chain carries TRBV5-4 and TRBJ1-2; D call uncertain. The CDR3 has 13 amino acids. CDR1 is SGHNT and CDR2 is YYREEE in the germline V gene (reference sequence). V lost 0 bases and J 1 base, leaving 4 bases between the germline ends.

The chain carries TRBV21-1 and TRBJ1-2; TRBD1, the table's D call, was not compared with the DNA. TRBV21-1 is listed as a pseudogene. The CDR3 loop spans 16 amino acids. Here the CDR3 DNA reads TGTGCCAGCATCCACTCAATCAGGGGGACTAACTATGGCTACACCTTC. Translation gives CASIHSIRGTNYGYTF.

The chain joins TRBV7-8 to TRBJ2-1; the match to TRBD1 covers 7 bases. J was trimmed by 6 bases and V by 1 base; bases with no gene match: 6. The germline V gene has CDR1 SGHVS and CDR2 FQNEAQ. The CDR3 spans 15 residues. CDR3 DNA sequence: TGTGCCAGCAGCTTAGTAAGACAGGGTCCCAATGAGCAGTTCTTC. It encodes CASSLVRQGPNEQFF.

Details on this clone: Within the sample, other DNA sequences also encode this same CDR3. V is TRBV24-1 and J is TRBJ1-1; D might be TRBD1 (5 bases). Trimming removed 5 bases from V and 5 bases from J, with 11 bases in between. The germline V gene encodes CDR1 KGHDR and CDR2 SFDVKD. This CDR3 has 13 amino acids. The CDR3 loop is CATSGSGGTEAFF. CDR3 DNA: TGTGCCACCAGTGGCTCGGGGGGAACTGAAGCTTTCTTT.

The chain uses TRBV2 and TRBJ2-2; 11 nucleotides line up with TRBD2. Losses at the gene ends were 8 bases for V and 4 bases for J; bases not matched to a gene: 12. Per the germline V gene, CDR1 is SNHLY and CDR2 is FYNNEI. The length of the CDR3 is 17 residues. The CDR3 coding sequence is TGTGCCAGCGGGATCCAACTAGCGGGGGTCCTCACCGGGGAGCTGTTTTTT. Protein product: CASGIQLAGVLTGELFF.

The CDR3 bases are TGTGCCAGTAGTATTTTAGCCCTCTCATTCGATACGCAGTATTTT. It codes for CASSILALSFDTQYF. The V call is TRBV19, the J call TRBJ2-3, with no clear D. Per the germline V gene, CDR1 is LNHDA and CDR2 is SQIVND (reference sequence). The CDR3 spans 15 residues. V was pared by 3 bases and J by 6 bases, with 16 bases between.